These 15 T cell receptor beta chains were all obtained from the same sample, sequenced in a study of metastatic and nonmetastatic thyroid tumors. Patients underwent thyroid surgery, and none had received any treatment before it. TCRdb recomputed clones from the PCR reads via MiXCR. The data show roughly 14,000 clones, roughly a third seen once. What was sequenced was tumor tissue. These receptor sequences come from a male donor with papillary thyroid cancer or a benign thyroid nodule (not recorded which). Some clones in this sample may be carry-over from other donors' samples.

V gene TRBV6-1 combines with J gene TRBJ1-5, with no clear D. The CDR3 contains 12 residues. The V end was cut by 6 bases, the J end by 3 bases, with 6 bases between. Germline V CDR1 and CDR2: MNHNS, SASEGT. CDR3 residues: CASRNTNQPQHF. The CDR3 DNA is TGTGCCAGCAGGAACACCAATCAGCCCCAGCATTTT.

The chain employs TRBV20-1 and TRBJ2-1; no reliable D call. CDR1 and CDR2 from the germline V gene are DFQATT and SNEGSKA (reference sequence). V was cut by 3 bases and J by 7 bases, with 10 bases left in between. The CDR3 has 12 residues. This CDR3 reads CSARASENEQFF. The CDR3 region has the DNA TGCAGTGCTAGGGCCTCAGAAAATGAGCAGTTCTTC.

There are a few counts of this clone. This chain connects TRBV12-3 or TRBV12-4 to TRBJ2-7; 7 bases fit TRBD1. The ends lost 3 bases at V and 6 bases at J; junction bases unmatched: 8. CDR3 length: 14 amino acids. The CDR3 is CASSLQTGPSEQYF. The CDR3 coding sequence is TGTGCCAGCAGTTTGCAGACAGGGCCTTCCGAGCAGTACTTC.

This clone came up a few times. The chain carries TRBV12-3 or TRBV12-4 and TRBJ2-7; 7 nucleotides align to TRBD2. The CDR3 loop spans 15 amino acids. Trimming took 7 bases from V and 2 from J; bases not matched to a gene: 11. The CDR3 region is CASMSWGGVTYEQYF. CDR3 DNA: TGTGCCAGCATGTCCTGGGGGGGGGTAACCTACGAGCAGTACTTC.

This sequence joins TRBV6-5 and TRBJ2-7; TRBD2 matches 7 bases. V gave up 2 bases and J gave up 4 bases; unmatched junction bases: 8. There are 15 residues in the CDR3. Germline CDR1 and CDR2: MNHEY and SVGAGI. The CDR3: CASSYEAGLIYEQYF. In DNA, the CDR3 is TGTGCCAGCAGTTACGAAGCGGGGCTCATATACGAGCAGTACTTC.

The genes are TRBV7-9 and TRBJ2-7; possibly TRBD1 for D (6 bases). Germline lookup yields CDR1 SEHNR and CDR2 FQNEAQ (reference sequence). The CDR3 runs to 14 residues. The V end lost 5 bases, the J end lost 3 bases, and 14 bases lay between the germline ends. The CDR3 protein is CASSPQGAFYEQYF. CDR3 nucleotide sequence: TGTGCCAGCAGCCCACAGGGAGCCTTCTACGAGCAGTACTTC.

This clone was detected ten times or more. The chain combines TRBV5-1 with TRBJ2-1; D unclear. The ends were cut back, 6 bases at V and 15 bases at J, with 16 bases in the middle. The CDR3 runs to 11 residues. CDR1 is SGHRS, CDR2 YFSETQ, per germline. The CDR3 DNA reads TGCGCCAGCACCCTGGGTGAAGCCCGGTTCTTC. Translating gives CASTLGEARFF.

This clone has a count of ten or more. The chain carries TRBV29-1 and TRBJ2-2, with D possibly matching TRBD1 (6 bases). CDR1 SQVTM and CDR2 ANQGSEA come from the germline V gene. V dropped 6 bases and J dropped 4 bases, with 15 bases sitting between them. CDR3 length: 14 residues. The CDR3 region has the DNA TGCAGCGTGCGTCCCGAGACAGGCACCGGGGAGCTGTTTTTT. It codes for CSVRPETGTGELFF.

The chain recombines TRBV6-6 with TRBJ1-4; maybe TRBD1 (5 bases). V lost 2 bases, J lost 3 bases, and 19 bases lay in between. Germline V CDR1 and CDR2: MNHNY, SVGAGI (reference sequence). The length of the CDR3 is 18 residues. In nucleotides, the CDR3 is TGTGCCAGCAGTTACGGAGGTCCGGGGGGGATGTCTAATGAAAAACTGTTTTTT. Its translation is CASSYGGPGGMSNEKLFF.

In its sample, this clone was seen once. In nucleotides, the CDR3 is TGCGCCAGCAGCCAAGCGTCGGGACTCCGCACCGGGGAGCTGTTTTTT. As protein: CASSQASGLRTGELFF. The V and J genes are TRBV4-1 and TRBJ2-2, with a tentative D call TRBD2 (6 bases). The CDR3 has 16 amino acids. From germline, CDR1 is MGHRA and CDR2 YSYEKL. The V and J ends lost 1 base and 4 bases respectively, with 13 bases between them.

Many counts were recorded for this clone. This chain links TRBV29-1 with TRBJ2-5, with a weak D call TRBD1 (5 bases). The CDR3 covers 13 residues. Germline V lookup: CDR1 SQVTM, CDR2 ANQGSEA. V lost 5 bases and J 5 bases, leaving 15 bases between the germline ends. The CDR3 region has the DNA TGCAGCGTTTTCCCAGGGATTAGGGAGACCCAGTACTTC. Translating gives CSVFPGIRETQYF.

The genes are TRBV6-1 and TRBJ2-7, with 12 positions matching TRBD1. Germline CDR1 is MNHNS and CDR2 is SASEGT. The trim removed 2 bases at V and 7 bases at J, leaving 6 bases unmatched. This CDR3 spans 15 amino acids. This CDR3 reads CASSETGTGGDEQYF. In nucleotides, the CDR3 is TGTGCCAGCAGTGAAACGGGGACAGGGGGCGATGAGCAGTACTTC.

This clone was recorded many times. The gene calls are TRBV5-1 and TRBJ2-2, with D tentatively TRBD1 (5 bases). Germline V gene lookup returns CDR1 SGHRS and CDR2 YFSETQ. This CDR3 spans 14 amino acids. V shed 3 bases and J shed 2 bases, with 8 bases lying between them. CDR3: CASSYDSNTGELFF. The DNA of the CDR3 is TGCGCCAGCAGCTACGACAGTAACACCGGGGAGCTGTTTTTT.

The rearrangement joins TRBV11-3 to TRBJ1-1; no clear D. CDR3 length: 13 amino acids. CDR1 is SGHNT and CDR2 is YENEEA in the germline V gene. The germline V and J ends were trimmed by 3 bases and 0 bases, with 5 bases remaining between them. The CDR3 region has the DNA TGTGCCAGCAGCTTTTCACTGAACACTGAAGCTTTCTTT. Its protein is CASSFSLNTEAFF.

The sample holds a few counts of this clone. The V and J genes are TRBV6-1 and TRBJ1-1, with D possibly matching TRBD1 (5 bases). V lost 7 bases to trimming and J lost 10 bases, with 22 bases between them. CDR1 is MNHNS and CDR2 is SASEGT in the germline V gene. The CDR3 has 14 residues. The CDR3 is CASISRPVQVLAFF. CDR3 sequence (DNA): TGTGCCAGCATTTCCCGACCGGTACAGGTATTAGCTTTCTTT.